These T cell receptor beta chains were read from a single sample in a study of shared clonotypes between healthy human individuals. Assay used: immunoSEQ multiplex PCR; TCRdb lists only in-frame clones, some missing. The table shows around 2.5 million clones, with roughly 93% occurring only once. Sequences were obtained from naive CD4+ T cells from PBMCs. Receptors were obtained from a man aged 18-30 years in good health. Some clones in this sample may be carry-over from other donors' samples. The CDR3 runs from the conserved cysteine through the conserved F or W. D genes are given only for firm matches. Size is stated for part of the rows, as once, few or many counts, or as a class when the clone is expanded.

.	13	TRBV5-1	.	TRBJ2-5	TGCGCCAGCAGCTTGGACCCGGACGGGACCCAGTACTTC	CASSLDPDGTQYF
TRBD2	16	TRBV27	.	TRBJ2-2	TGTGCTAGCAGTGGACTAGCGGTGTGGGCCGCCGGGGAGCTGTTTTTT	CASSGLAVWAAGELFF
.	15	TRBV10-3	.	TRBJ2-1	TGTGCCATCAGTGAGTCGTTCAGCTCCTACAATGAGCAGTTCTTC	CAISESFSSYNEQFF
TRBD2	15	TRBV7-2	.	TRBJ2-1	TGTGCCAGCAGCTTAATGCTAGCGGGCGATAATGAGCAGTTCTTC	CASSLMLAGDNEQFF
TRBD1	14	TRBV11-1	.	TRBJ1-5	TGTGCCAGCTCAGAGGGGGACAGGGGACAGCCCCAGCATTTT	CASSEGDRGQPQHF
.	14	TRBV5-4	.	TRBJ1-3	TGTGCCAGCAGCTTGGCCCGTAATGGAAACACCATATATTTT	CASSLARNGNTIYF
.	15	TRBV28	.	TRBJ2-7	TGTGCCAGCAACCCCCCCTTGGGGAACCCCTACGAGCAGTACTTC	CASNPPLGNPYEQYF
TRBD1	13	TRBV7-2	.	TRBJ1-5	TGTGCCAGCAGCTTTACAGGGGATCAGCCCCAGCATTTT	CASSFTGDQPQHF
.	15	TRBV28	.	TRBJ2-3	TGTGCCAGCACTGTTAGGGGGGCTAACACAGATACGCAGTATTTT	CASTVRGANTDTQYF
.	16	TRBV18	.	TRBJ1-2	TGTGCCAGCTCACCCGCCTGGGACATGACTAACTATGGCTACACCTTC	CASSPAWDMTNYGYTF
.	14	TRBV5-1	.	TRBJ1-2	TGCGCCAGCAGCTTGGAACAGGGAAACTATGGCTACACCTTC	CASSLEQGNYGYTF
.	12	TRBV5-8	.	TRBJ1-2	TGTGCCAGCAGCTGGGTGACAGGTGACTACACCTTC	CASSWVTGDYTF
.	19	TRBV9	.	TRBJ1-4	TGTGCCAGCAGCGTAAAGAAGTCTTGGATTAGCGTGACTAATGAAAAACTGTTTTTT	CASSVKKSWISVTNEKLFF
.	13	TRBV2	.	TRBJ2-4	TGTGCCAGCAGTGTTGAAAGGGAAAACATTCAGTACTTC	CASSVERENIQYF
TRBD2	15	TRBV28	.	TRBJ2-1	TGTGCCAGCAGTTTCAGGACTAGCGGTTACAATGAGCAGTTCTTC	CASSFRTSGYNEQFF
TRBD2	15	TRBV11-2	.	TRBJ2-1	TGTGCCAGCAGCTTCCTTGGGACTAGCGGAAATGAGCAGTTCTTC	CASSFLGTSGNEQFF
TRBD1	15	TRBV5-1	.	TRBJ1-1	TGCGCCAGCAGCCGGGGGGGACAGATGAACACTGAAGCTTTCTTT	CASSRGGQMNTEAFF
TRBD1	14	TRBV7-2	.	TRBJ2-4	TGTGCCAGCAGCCACGGACAGGGCCCAAACATTCAGTACTTC	CASSHGQGPNIQYF
TRBD1	16	TRBV23-1	.	TRBJ1-1	TGCGCCAGCAGACCGGGACAGGTAAGGTTTAACACTGAAGCTTTCTTT	CASRPGQVRFNTEAFF
.	12	TRBV29-1	.	TRBJ2-7	TGCAGCGTCCAGCAGGGGCCCTACGAGCAGTACTTC	CSVQQGPYEQYF
TRBD1	15	TRBV5-1	.	TRBJ2-5	TGCGCCAGCAGCAGAACCGGGACAGGTGAAGAGACCCAGTACTTC	CASSRTGTGEETQYF
.	15	TRBV4-1	.	TRBJ2-3	TGCGCCAGCAGCTTCCTCGGGGGGCCAAAAGATACGCAGTATTTT	CASSFLGGPKDTQYF
TRBD2	14	TRBV19	.	TRBJ2-7	TGTGCCAGTAGCGGGGGGGGAAGGGCCTACGAGCAGTACTTC	CASSGGGRAYEQYF
TRBD1	15	TRBV18	.	TRBJ2-1	TGTGCCAGCTCACCACAGGGGGCCCCCTCCAATGAGCAGTTCTTC	CASSPQGAPSNEQFF
.	14	TRBV5-6	.	TRBJ1-1	TGTGCCAGCAGCTTGGGGGAAGTGAACACTGAAGCTTTCTTT	CASSLGEVNTEAFF
TRBD2	16	TRBV5-1	.	TRBJ2-3	TGCGCCAGCAGCTTGCCTCCAGCGGGAGTCACAGATACGCAGTATTTT	CASSLPPAGVTDTQYF
.	13	TRBV4-2	.	TRBJ2-1	TGTGCCAGCAGCCAAGATTTCGGCCGTGAGCAGTTCTTC	CASSQDFGREQFF
TRBD2	16	TRBV7-9	.	TRBJ2-1	TGTGCCAGCAGCTCTGTTGCGGGAGGGCCGGGCGATGAGCAGTTCTTC	CASSSVAGGPGDEQFF
.	16	TRBV28	.	TRBJ2-7	TGTGCCAGCGTTCCTGCATATCTGACAAGCTCCTACGAGCAGTACTTC	CASVPAYLTSSYEQYF
.	15	TRBV28	.	TRBJ1-3	TGTGCCAGCAGTTCGGCGGGGGCCTCTGGAAACACCATATATTTT	CASSSAGASGNTIYF
.	14	TRBV5-8	.	TRBJ1-3	TGTGCCAGCAGTCTCCTTCCGGCTGGAAACACCATATATTTT	CASSLLPAGNTIYF
.	13	TRBV7-9	once	TRBJ2-7	TGTGCCAGCAGCTTAGAAAGATCCTACGAGCAGTACTTC	CASSLERSYEQYF
TRBD2	18	TRBV19	.	TRBJ2-6	TGTGCCAGTAGTATGGGAGGGGCTCTAGCTATTGGGGCCAACGTCCTGACTTTC	CASSMGGALAIGANVLTF
.	16	TRBV15	.	TRBJ1-3	TGTGCCACCAGCAGAGATGTGGGTACGTCTGGAAACACCATATATTTT	CATSRDVGTSGNTIYF
.	18	TRBV12-2	.	TRBJ2-1	TGTGCAAGTCGCTTAGCGAGGGGGAGACAGAGCTCCTACAATGAGCAGTTCTTC	CASRLARGRQSSYNEQFF
.	15	TRBV6-1	.	TRBJ2-2	TGTGCCAGTTCTACGGGACTCGGCGGTACCGGGGAGCTGTTTTTT	CASSTGLGGTGELFF
.	13	TRBV18	.	TRBJ1-2	TGTGCCAGCTCACAGGGACGGATATATGGCTACACCTTC	CASSQGRIYGYTF
.	15	TRBV18	.	TRBJ2-3	TGTGCCAGCTCACCACGGGGTTTCGACACAGATACGCAGTATTTT	CASSPRGFDTDTQYF
.	11	TRBV28	.	TRBJ1-2	TGCGCCGCTGAGTATAGCTATGGCTACACCTTC	CAAEYSYGYTF
.	16	TRBV18	.	TRBJ2-2	TGTGCCAGCTCACCAGCGATTGGTGGGGACGGCGGGGAGCTGTTTTTT	CASSPAIGGDGGELFF
.	14	TRBV4-3	.	TRBJ2-1	TGCGCCAGCAGCCAAGATGGAGGGCTAGCTGCTCCGTTCTTC	CASSQDGGLAAPFF
.	12	TRBV29-1	few	TRBJ1-1	TGCAGCGTTGACCCTGGAGGGACTGAAGCTTTCTTT	CSVDPGGTEAFF
.	12	TRBV28	few	TRBJ2-7	TGTGCCAGCAGGGGGTCAGCCTACGAGCAGTACTTC	CASRGSAYEQYF